This T cell receptor beta chain was sequenced during a study of response to subunit inactivated influenza vaccine listed by TCRdb under 2018. Some background on the complete study: To follow how T cells responded to a trivalent subunit inactivated influenza vaccine, the researchers relied on deep quantitative profiling of the T cell receptor repertoire.

This clonotype was observed a handful of times. No antigen is known for it. No much larger clonotype is one base removed from it; base qualities were not supplied. The CDR3 runs 15 amino acids, cysteine and phenylalanine included. The entry retains the CDR3 DNA only, 45 bases that are in frame from base 1. CDR1 MGHDK and CDR2 SYGVNS are derived from the germline V gene. Trimming takes 3 bases from V and 1 base from J, and the germline ends sit 12 bases apart. The paper as a whole reports these results and caveats: It was suggested by the authors that each seasonal influenza vaccination may recruit only a limited number of new T cells.

To prepare the library, RT-PCR was applied. This sample was sequenced with an Illumina HiSeq 2500. The public reads were reprocessed in TCRdb via fastp at Q25 and MiXCR, keeping in-frame beta chains. Each CDR3 protein appears once, grouped with its most common genes and DNA. For this sample the table gives about 500,000 distinct CDR3 sequences, of which 15% to 20% were detected only once. The top ten clones comprise approximately 3% of the sample. The source was CD4+ T cells sorted from PBMCs, collected 23 to 25 months after vaccination. The sequence joins TRBV25-1 to TRBJ1-1, with TRBD1 perhaps the D gene, on 6 matching bases. This receptor was identified in a man aged 50 to 75 who received an inactivated influenza vaccine. Donor details come from another sample of the same person, matched by shared clones. This receptor has the CDR3 CASSDKEGGNTEAFF. Here is the DNA: TGTGCCAGCAGTGATAAAGAAGGGGGGAACACTGAAGCTTTCTTT.